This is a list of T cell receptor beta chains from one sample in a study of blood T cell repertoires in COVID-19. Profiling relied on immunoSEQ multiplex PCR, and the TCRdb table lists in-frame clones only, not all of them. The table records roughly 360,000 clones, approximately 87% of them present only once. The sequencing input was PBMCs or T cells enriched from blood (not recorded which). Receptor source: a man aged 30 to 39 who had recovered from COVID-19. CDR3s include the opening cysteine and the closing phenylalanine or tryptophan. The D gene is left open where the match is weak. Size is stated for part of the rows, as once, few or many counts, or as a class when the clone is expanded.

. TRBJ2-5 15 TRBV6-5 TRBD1 CASSRGQGFRETQYF TGTGCCAGCAGCAGGGGACAGGGATTCCGTGAGACCCAGTACTTC
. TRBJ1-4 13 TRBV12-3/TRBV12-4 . CATRGGRGGKLFF TGTGCCACCCGAGGGGGACGCGGGGGAAAACTGTTTTTT
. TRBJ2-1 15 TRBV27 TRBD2 CASRVVGGGGNEQFF TGTGCCAGCAGAGTCGTCGGGGGGGGCGGGAATGAGCAGTTCTTC
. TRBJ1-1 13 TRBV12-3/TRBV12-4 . CASTPRPRAEAFF TGTGCCAGCACCCCTAGACCGCGGGCTGAAGCTTTCTTT
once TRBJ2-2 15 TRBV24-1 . CATSDSQGRTGELFF TGTGCCACCAGTGATTCGCAGGGTAGAACCGGGGAGCTGTTTTTT
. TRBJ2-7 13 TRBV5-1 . CASSLALSYEQYF TGCGCCAGCAGCTTGGCCCTCTCCTACGAGCAGTACTTC
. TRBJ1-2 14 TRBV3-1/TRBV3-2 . CASTLGAAPYGYTF TGTGCCAGCACCCTTGGGGCAGCTCCCTATGGCTACACCTTC
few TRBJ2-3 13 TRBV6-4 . CASSDSPTDTQYF TGTGCCAGCAGTGACTCTCCGACAGATACGCAGTATTTT
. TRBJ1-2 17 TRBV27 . CASSLKGTPLANYGYTF TGTGCCAGCAGTTTAAAGGGGACTCCTTTAGCTAACTATGGCTACACCTTC
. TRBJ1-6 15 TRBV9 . CASSVTGSDNSPLHF TGTGCCAGCAGCGTGACGGGGTCAGATAATTCACCCCTCCACTTT
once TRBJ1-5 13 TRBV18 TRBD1 CASSGDSYQPQHF TGTGCCAGCTCGGGGGACAGCTATCAGCCCCAGCATTTT
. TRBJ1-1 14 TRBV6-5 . CASSRPGANTEAFF TGTGCCAGCAGTCGGCCGGGAGCGAACACTGAAGCTTTCTTT
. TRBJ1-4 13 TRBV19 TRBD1 CASSLSDREKLFF TGTGCCAGTAGTCTGTCGGACAGGGAAAAACTGTTTTTT
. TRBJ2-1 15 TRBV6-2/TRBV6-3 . CASSPARDTRNEQFF TGTGCCAGCAGTCCAGCCAGGGACACCCGGAATGAGCAGTTCTTC
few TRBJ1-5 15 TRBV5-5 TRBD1 CASSLGTGGSQPQHF TGTGCCAGCAGCCTAGGGACAGGGGGTTCTCAGCCCCAGCATTTT
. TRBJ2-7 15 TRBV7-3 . CASSSNPASLREQYF TGTGCCAGCAGCTCCAACCCCGCGTCCCTTCGAGAGCAGTACTTC
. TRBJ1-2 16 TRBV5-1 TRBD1 CASSLEDRGQNYGYTF TGCGCCAGCAGCTTGGAGGACAGGGGGCAAAACTATGGCTACACCTTC
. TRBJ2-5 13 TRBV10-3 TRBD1 CAISEQGGETQYF TGTGCCATCAGTGAACAGGGGGGAGAGACCCAGTACTTC
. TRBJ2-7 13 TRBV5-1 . CASSKDRIYEQYF TGCGCCAGCAGCAAAGACAGGATCTACGAGCAGTACTTC
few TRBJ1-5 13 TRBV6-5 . CASRPRGNQPQHF TGTGCCAGCCGGCCTAGGGGAAATCAGCCCCAGCATTTT
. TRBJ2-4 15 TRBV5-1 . CASSLLGGPNPIQYF TGCGCCAGCAGCTTGCTCGGGGGGCCCAATCCCATTCAGTACTTC
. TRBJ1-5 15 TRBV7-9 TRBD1 CASSYNDRGNQPQHF TGTGCCAGCAGTTATAACGACAGGGGCAATCAGCCCCAGCATTTT
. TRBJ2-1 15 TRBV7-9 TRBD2 CASSLAGTTYNEQFF TGTGCCAGCAGCTTAGCAGGGACTACATACAATGAGCAGTTCTTC
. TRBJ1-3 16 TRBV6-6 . CASSSAGLHSGNTIYF TGTGCCAGCAGTTCGGCGGGGCTCCACTCTGGAAACACCATATATTTT
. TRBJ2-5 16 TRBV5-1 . CASSLTGTPIQETQYF TGCGCCAGCAGCCTAACCGGGACACCGATCCAAGAGACCCAGTACTTC
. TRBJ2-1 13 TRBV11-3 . CASSGASGNEQFF TGTGCCAGCAGCGGCGCCTCGGGCAATGAGCAGTTCTTC